The subject of this entry is one T cell receptor (beta chain). This entry is derived from a study of beta chain features in type 1 diabetes. cDNA synthesis used the whole RNA isolate, giving expressed TCRB sequences. An average of approximately 4 million reads was obtained for naive, central memory and regulatory T cell samples. The data were produced by immunoSEQ multiplex PCR, yet TCRdb's version contains in-frame clones alone and is incomplete. The sample lists 400,000 to 450,000 clones, more than 11% occurring once. Sequencing used naive CD4+ T cells from blood. This TCR was sampled from a man younger than 45 in good health.

The CDR3 DNA sequence: TGTGCCAGCAGTTACTCGATCGACAGGTCGGGAGAAAAACTGTTTTTT. Its protein product is CASSYSIDRSGEKLFF. The rearrangement uses TRBV6-6 and TRBJ1-4, with D tentatively TRBD1 (6 bases). The CDR3 loop spans 16 amino acids. Germline CDR1 MNHNY, CDR2 SVGAGI (reference sequence). Trimming removed 0 bases from V and 8 bases from J, with 16 bases in between.